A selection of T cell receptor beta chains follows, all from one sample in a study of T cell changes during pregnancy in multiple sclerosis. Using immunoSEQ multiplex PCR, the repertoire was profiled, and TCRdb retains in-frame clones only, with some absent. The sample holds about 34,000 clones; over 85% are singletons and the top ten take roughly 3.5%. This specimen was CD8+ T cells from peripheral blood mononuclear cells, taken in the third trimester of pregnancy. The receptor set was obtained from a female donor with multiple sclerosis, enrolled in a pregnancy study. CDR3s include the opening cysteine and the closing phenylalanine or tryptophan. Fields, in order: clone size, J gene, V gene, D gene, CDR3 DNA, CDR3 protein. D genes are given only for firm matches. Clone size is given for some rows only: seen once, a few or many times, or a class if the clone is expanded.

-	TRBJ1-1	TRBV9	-	TGTGCCAGCAGCCCGGGAGGGAAGACTGAAGCTTTCTTT	CASSPGGKTEAFF
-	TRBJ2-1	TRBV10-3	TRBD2	TGTGCCATCACCCGGACTAGCGGGGGGGCGGACAATGAGCAGTTCTTC	CAITRTSGGADNEQFF
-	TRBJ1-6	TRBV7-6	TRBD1	TGTGCCAGCAGCTCGGGACAGGGATTAAATTCACCCCTCCACTTT	CASSSGQGLNSPLHF
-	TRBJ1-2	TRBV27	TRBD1	TGTGCCAGCAGTTTCGGACAGGGGTATGGCTACACCTTC	CASSFGQGYGYTF
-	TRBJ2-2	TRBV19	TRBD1	TGTGCCAGTCAAGGGACAGGGCTAATCGGGGAGCTGTTTTTT	CASQGTGLIGELFF
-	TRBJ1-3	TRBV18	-	TGTGCCAGCTCACCACCGGGGCTTAAGGAAGATGCTGGAAACACCATATATTTT	CASSPPGLKEDAGNTIYF
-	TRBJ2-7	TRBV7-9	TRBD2	TGTGCCAGCAGCTCTCTAGCGGGGGCGGGTGAGCAGTACTTC	CASSSLAGAGEQYF
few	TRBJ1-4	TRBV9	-	TGTGCCAGCAGCGTAGCGGGGAATGAAAAACTGTTTTTT	CASSVAGNEKLFF
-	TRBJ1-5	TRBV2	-	TGTGCCAGCAGCGGAACAGGGTATAGCAATCAGCCCCAGCATTTT	CASSGTGYSNQPQHF
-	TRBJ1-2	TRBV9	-	TGTGCCAGCAGCGTAGCCGCACTCGCGGGCTATGGCTACACCTTC	CASSVAALAGYGYTF
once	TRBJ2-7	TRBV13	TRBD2	TGTGCCAGCAGTCAGGGACTAGCGGGGACGTACTTC	CASSQGLAGTYF
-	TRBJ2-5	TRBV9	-	TGTGCCAGCAGCGTAGGTGTGGGGCCGATGGAGACCCAGTACTTC	CASSVGVGPMETQYF
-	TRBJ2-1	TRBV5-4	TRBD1	TGTGCCAGCAGTCACCGACAGGGGTTGAATGAGCAGTTCTTC	CASSHRQGLNEQFF
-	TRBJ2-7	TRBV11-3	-	TGTGCCAGCAGCTTAGACAGGGCCCACGAGCAGTACTTC	CASSLDRAHEQYF
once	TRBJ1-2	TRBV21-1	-	TGTGCCACTGGGACAGGGGGGTTTCGGGACTATGGCTACACCTTC	CATGTGGFRDYGYTF
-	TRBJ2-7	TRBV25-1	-	TGTGCCAGCAGTGCCATTGGACAGAGTCCGACCTACGAGCAGTACTTC	CASSAIGQSPTYEQYF
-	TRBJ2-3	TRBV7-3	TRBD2	TGTGCCAGCAGCTTAACCGGGAGGGGAGATACGCAGTATTTT	CASSLTGRGDTQYF
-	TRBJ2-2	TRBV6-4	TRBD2	TGTGCCAGCAGTGAAGGAGCGGGGGGCACCGGGGAGCTGTTTTTT	CASSEGAGGTGELFF
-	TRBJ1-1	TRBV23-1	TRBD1	TGCGCCAGCAGTCTTGGGGGCAGACAGGGGGCGAACACTGAAGCTTTCTTT	CASSLGGRQGANTEAFF
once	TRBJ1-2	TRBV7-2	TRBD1	TGTGCCAGCAGCTTTGGAAATTTTGAGGGGACAGCGCCCGACACCTTC	CASSFGNFEGTAPDTF
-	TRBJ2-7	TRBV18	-	TGTGCCAGCTCACCCCCAGTGTCCGACAGCTACGAGCAGTACTTC	CASSPPVSDSYEQYF
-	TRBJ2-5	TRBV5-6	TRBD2	TGTGCCAGCAGCGGGAGGGAAGGACAAGAGACCCAGTACTTC	CASSGREGQETQYF
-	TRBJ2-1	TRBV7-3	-	TGTGCCAGCTCTCATAGCGGTGGAGATTACAATGAGCAGTTCTTC	CASSHSGGDYNEQFF
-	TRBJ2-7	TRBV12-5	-	TGTGCTAGTGGTTTGCCCCTTTCGGGAAAACAGGGTGACGAGCAGTACTTC	CASGLPLSGKQGDEQYF
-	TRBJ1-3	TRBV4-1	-	TGCGCCAGCAGCCAGGACCCGGGACTAGGTGCTGGAAACACCATATATTTT	CASSQDPGLGAGNTIYF
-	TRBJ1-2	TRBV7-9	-	TGTGCCAGCAGCTCCGGTGGAGCTGGCTACACCTTC	CASSSGGAGYTF
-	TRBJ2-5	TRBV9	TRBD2	TGTGCCAGCAGCGTAGGTACCAGCGGGGGGCTACAAAGAGGAGAGACCCAGTACTTC	CASSVGTSGGLQRGETQYF
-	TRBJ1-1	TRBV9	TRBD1	TGTGCCAGCAGCGAATACCGACAGGGGGCGGGGACTGAAGCTTTCTTT	CASSEYRQGAGTEAFF
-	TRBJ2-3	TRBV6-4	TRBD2	TGTGCCAGCAGTGAATCCAGCGGGGGGGCCACAGATACGCAGTATTTT	CASSESSGGATDTQYF
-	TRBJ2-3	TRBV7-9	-	TGTGCCAGCAGCCCGGGGAGGGATACGCAGTATTTT	CASSPGRDTQYF
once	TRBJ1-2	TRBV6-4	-	TGTGCCAGCAGACCGAGCATAGCTAACTATGGCTACACCTTC	CASRPSIANYGYTF
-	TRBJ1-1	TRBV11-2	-	TGTGCCAGCAGCTTGACATTCACTGAAGCTTTCTTT	CASSLTFTEAFF
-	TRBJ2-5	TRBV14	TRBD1	TGTGCCAGCAGTTACAGGGGGCTCGAAGAGACCCAGTACTTC	CASSYRGLEETQYF
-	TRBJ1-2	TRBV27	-	TGTGCCAGCAGTCCCGCGGGGGGCGGCTATGGCTACACCTTC	CASSPAGGGYGYTF
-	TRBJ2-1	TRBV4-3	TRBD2	TGCGCCAGCAGCCGAACTTCCCTAGCGGGGGACTTGGTTGAGCAGTTCTTC	CASSRTSLAGDLVEQFF
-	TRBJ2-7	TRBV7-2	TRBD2	TGTGCCAGCAGCTCTTTAGCGGGGGGGCCGTACGAGCAGTACTTC	CASSSLAGGPYEQYF
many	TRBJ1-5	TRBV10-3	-	TGTGCCATCAGTGAGGTTACCCAGAATCAGCCCCAGCATTTT	CAISEVTQNQPQHF
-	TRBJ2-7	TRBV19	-	TGTGCCAGTAGTTTTTCGACAGGAGCCTACGAGCAGTACTTC	CASSFSTGAYEQYF
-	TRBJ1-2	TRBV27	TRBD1	TGTGCCAGCAGTCCGCGGACAGGTGGTAACTATGGCTACACCTTC	CASSPRTGGNYGYTF
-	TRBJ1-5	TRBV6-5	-	TGTGCCAGCAGTTACGGGGGGAATCAGCCCCAGCATTTT	CASSYGGNQPQHF
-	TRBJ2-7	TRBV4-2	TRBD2	TGTGCCAGCAGCCAAGGGATCATGGGACTAGCGGATTCCAGCTCCTACGAGCAGTACTTC	CASSQGIMGLADSSSYEQYF
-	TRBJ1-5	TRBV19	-	TGTGCCAGTTGGAGGAGCAATCAGCCCCAGCATTTT	CASWRSNQPQHF
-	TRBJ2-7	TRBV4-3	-	TGCGCCAGCAGCCAAGAAGCGGACAGCTCCTACGAGCAGTACTTC	CASSQEADSSYEQYF
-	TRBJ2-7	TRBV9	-	TGTGCCAGCAGCGTCGGGGGTGGAATCTCCTACGAGCAGTACTTC	CASSVGGGISYEQYF
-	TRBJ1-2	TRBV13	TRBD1	TGTGCCAGCAGCTTAGGGAGACAGGGCTTGAGCTACACCTTC	CASSLGRQGLSYTF
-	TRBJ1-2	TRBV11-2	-	TGTGCCAGCAGCTTAGGGTCAGGGGACCTCCTCTATGGCTACACCTTC	CASSLGSGDLLYGYTF
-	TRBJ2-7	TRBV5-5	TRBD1	TGTGCCAGCAGCCTGGGACAGTACGAGCAGTACTTC	CASSLGQYEQYF
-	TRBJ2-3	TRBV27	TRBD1	TGTGCCAGCAGTTGGACAGGGGGGTCCCCAGATACGCAGTATTTT	CASSWTGGSPDTQYF
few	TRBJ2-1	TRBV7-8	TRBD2	TGTGCCAGCAGCTTAGCGGGGCGGAGCGGGGTAGGGAATGAGCAGTTCTTC	CASSLAGRSGVGNEQFF
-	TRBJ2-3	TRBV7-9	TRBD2	TGTGCCAGCAGCTTGGGGGGGTTCACAGATACGCAGTATTTT	CASSLGGFTDTQYF